These 16 T cell receptor beta chains were sequenced from one sample in a study of T-cell memory formation after mild COVID-19. Each CDR3 protein gets one entry after TCRdb re-called the 5' RACE reads with MiXCR. The data show approximately 400,000 distinct CDR3 sequences, 20% to 25% seen once. Sequenced sample: PBMCs or a T cell subset sorted from them (not recorded which). These receptor sequences come from an adult woman who had mild COVID-19 (a few samples of this study predate the infection). Cell type and time point are not known.

The chain joins TRBV15 to TRBJ2-2; D call uncertain. The germline gives CDR1 LNHNV, CDR2 YYDKDF (reference sequence). Trimming cost V 1 base and J 0 bases, with 9 bases left between them. The CDR3 contains 16 residues. The CDR3 is CATSRAKAANTGELFF. CDR3 nucleotides: TGTGCCACCAGCAGAGCGAAGGCAGCGAACACCGGGGAGCTGTTTTTT.

This clonotype was seen a handful of times. V is TRBV5-1 and J is TRBJ2-3; tentative D call: TRBD2 (7 bases). The V end was cut by 6 bases, the J end by 5 bases, with 16 bases between. Per germline, CDR1 SGHRS and CDR2 YFSETQ. This CDR3 has 14 residues. The CDR3 sequence: CASKLGGQVDTQYF. The CDR3, as DNA: TGCGCCAGCAAATTGGGGGGGCAGGTAGATACGCAGTATTTT.

This clonotype occurred many times. This chain joins TRBV7-2 and TRBJ2-3; the D is unclear. The V gene's germline CDR1 is SGHTA and CDR2 FQGNSA. Trimming removed 0 bases at V and 2 bases at J, with 3 bases between. The CDR3 is 13 residues long. The chain's CDR3 is CASSLAHTDTQYF. The CDR3 region has the DNA TGTGCCAGCAGCTTAGCACACACAGATACGCAGTATTTT.

This clonotype was counted a few times. J is TRBJ2-5 and V is TRBV7-9; D could derive from TRBD1 or TRBD2 (5 bases each). This CDR3 contains 15 residues. The germline V gene encodes CDR1 SEHNR and CDR2 FQNEAQ (reference sequence). The V end was cut by 10 bases, the J end by 3 bases, with 21 bases between. The CDR3 DNA sequence: TGTGCCATCGGAGCCTTGGGGACGCGTGAAGAGACCCAGTACTTC. Its protein product is CAIGALGTREETQYF.

The chain couples TRBV5-1 to TRBJ2-3, with a weak D call TRBD2 (5 bases). Trimming cost V 6 bases and J 2 bases, with 16 bases left between them. Germline V gene lookup returns CDR1 SGHRS and CDR2 YFSETQ. This CDR3 is 15 amino acids long. In nucleotides, the CDR3 is TGCGCCAGCACCCAGCGGAGCGGATACACAGATACGCAGTATTTT. Encoded protein: CASTQRSGYTDTQYF.

The gene calls are TRBV20-1 and TRBJ1-1, with 8 bases matching TRBD1. This CDR3 region has 16 residues. In germline, CDR1 is DFQATT, CDR2 SNEGSKA (reference sequence). After removal of 6 bases from V and 2 bases from J, the junction contained 14 bases not matched to a gene. CDR3 protein: CSADKMRTGRNTEAFF. CDR3 sequence (DNA): TGCAGTGCCGACAAAATGAGGACAGGGCGAAACACTGAAGCTTTCTTT.

The chain links TRBV12-3 or TRBV12-4 to TRBJ1-1, with 7 bases fitting TRBD1. The CDR3 totals 14 residues. The V segment lost 6 bases and the J segment 11 bases; nucleotides outside the gene matches: 15. The CDR3 DNA reads as TGTGCCAGCAGCACGACAGGGATCTCCTCTGTGGCTTTCTTT. As protein: CASSTTGISSVAFF.

The chain has TRBV2 and TRBJ2-7; no reliable D call. Germline CDR1 and CDR2: SNHLY and FYNNEI. The CDR3 contains 13 residues. Trimming cost V 1 base and J 2 bases, with 6 bases left between them. This CDR3 is CASSEGRAYEQYF. The CDR3 DNA follows: TGTGCCAGCAGTGAAGGAAGGGCCTACGAGCAGTACTTC.

This clonotype was seen more than once but under ten times. V and J are TRBV25-1 and TRBJ2-1; 8 bases are a match to TRBD2. This CDR3 is built from 15 residues. The trim removed 7 bases at V and 4 bases at J, leaving 9 bases unmatched. From germline, CDR1 is MGHDK and CDR2 SYGVNS. For the CDR3, the DNA is TGTGCCAGCACTGGTGGCGCGGGGGGTTACAATGAGCAGTTCTTC. Translation gives CASTGGAGGYNEQFF. Looking up the rest from reference TRBV25-1 and TRBJ2-1 gives the full variable domain: EADIYQTPRYLVIGTGKKITLECSQTMGHDKMYWYQQDPGMELHLIHYSYGVNSTEKGDLSSESTVSRIRTEHFPLTLESARPSHTSQYLCASTGGAGGYNEQFFGPGTRLTVL.

This clonotype was seen a handful of times. The chain joins TRBV7-2 to TRBJ2-5; D possibly corresponds to TRBD1 (6 bases). CDR1 is SGHTA and CDR2 is FQGNSA in the germline V gene. The CDR3 is made up of 12 amino acids. V gave up 9 bases and J gave up 7 bases, with 15 bases separating them. CDR3 residues: CASLQGPGTQYF. CDR3 DNA sequence: TGTGCCAGTCTACAGGGCCCCGGGACCCAGTACTTC.

This chain connects TRBV27 to TRBJ2-2, with 13 bases that match TRBD2. CDR1 is MNHEY, CDR2 SMNVEV, per germline (reference sequence). J gave up 5 bases and V 6 bases, and 3 bases lay outside the gene matches. The CDR3 is 15 residues long. Here the CDR3 reads CASSGLAGATGELFF. As DNA, the CDR3 is TGTGCCAGCAGCGGACTAGCGGGAGCTACCGGGGAGCTGTTTTTT.

Only a few counts were recorded for this clonotype. The chain joins TRBV7-8 to TRBJ2-1, with 8 bases lining up with TRBD1. From germline, CDR1 is SGHVS and CDR2 FQNEAQ. The CDR3 covers 15 residues. V was clipped by 0 bases and J by 6 bases; unmatched bases: 4. CDR3 loop: CASSLAPTGANEQFF. In DNA, the CDR3 is TGTGCCAGCAGCTTAGCCCCGACAGGGGCCAATGAGCAGTTCTTC. Supplemented by reference TRBV7-8 and TRBJ2-1, the full variable domain reads GAGVSQSPRYKVAKRGQDVALRCDPISGHVSLFWYQQALGQGPEFLTYFQNEAQLDKSGLPSDRFFAERPEGSVSTLKIQRTQQEDSAVYLCASSLAPTGANEQFFGPGTRLTVL.

The chain has TRBV2 and TRBJ1-1; D perhaps matches TRBD1 (6 bases). Trimming removed 2 bases from V and 0 bases from J, with 19 bases in between. Looked up from germline, CDR1 is SNHLY and CDR2 is FYNNEI. This CDR3 is built from 18 residues. CDR3 in DNA: TGTGCCAGCAGTGAACCGGCCGGGGGCGGGTGGATGAACACTGAAGCTTTCTTT. Amino acid sequence: CASSEPAGGGWMNTEAFF.

This chain links TRBV7-2 with TRBJ1-2, with D perhaps TRBD1 (5 bases). V shed 1 base and J shed 5 bases, with 11 bases lying between them. Germline assignment: CDR1 SGHTA and CDR2 FQGNSA. The CDR3 totals 14 residues. The CDR3 protein is CASSLDGGVYGYTF. CDR3 coding DNA: TGTGCCAGCAGCTTAGATGGGGGGGTGTATGGCTACACCTTC.

This clonotype was observed a few times. The V and J genes are TRBV15 and TRBJ2-7; 8 bases line up with TRBD1. The V gene's germline CDR1 is LNHNV and CDR2 YYDKDF (reference sequence). The CDR3 loop spans 16 amino acids. With V trimmed by 1 base and J by 4 bases, 9 bases remained unmatched. The CDR3 spells CATSRGQGAVEYEQYF. CDR3 nucleotides: TGTGCCACCAGCAGAGGGCAGGGGGCAGTTGAGTACGAGCAGTACTTC.

The chain links TRBV7-8 to TRBJ2-1; TRBD1 matches at 8 bases. The J segment lost 5 bases and the V segment lost 3 bases, leaving 3 bases of the junction unmatched. The CDR3 has 14 residues. The germline V gene encodes CDR1 SGHVS and CDR2 FQNEAQ. The CDR3, as DNA: TGTGCCAGCAGCTTCGGGACAGGTAACAATGAGCAGTTCTTC. Amino acid sequence: CASSFGTGNNEQFF.